The clone carrying this T cell receptor (beta chain) came up a few times. Its specificity is not known. The CDR3 runs 16 residues. Germline values: CDR1 SGHRS, CDR2 YFSETQ. V was pared by 0 bases and J by 3 bases, with 2 bases of the junction left unmatched. Together with a sample-barcoded 5' primer, a J-beta primer mix was included in a second PCR lasting roughly 6 to 12 cycles. Researchers report that a template-switch adaptor with 12 random nucleotides tagged each cDNA molecule. Each sample yielded at least 2.5 million CDR3-containing paired-end reads. TCRdb called the 5' RACE reads again in MiXCR, with one record for every CDR3 protein. The data contain about 630,000 distinct CDR3 sequences, approximately 21% of them seen just once; the ten biggest clones take up roughly 3.9%. This sample was taken from a study of blood T cells in healthy people across ages. Whole-study findings and limits: The authors considered diversity estimates from one million T cells to be underestimates.

The sequencing input was blood. The V call is TRBV5-1, the J call TRBJ2-1; the match to TRBD1 covers 11 bases. This receptor was identified in a man between 65 and 85 years old in good health. CDR3 amino acids: CASSLGGTGGYNEQFF. For the CDR3, the DNA is TGCGCCAGCAGCTTGGGGGGGACAGGGGGCTACAATGAGCAGTTCTTC. The entire variable domain, with the rest obtained from reference TRBV5-1 and TRBJ2-1, is as follows: KAGVTQTPRYLIKTRGQQVTLSCSPISGHRSVSWYQQTPGQGLQFLFEYFSETQRNKGNFPGRFSGRQFSNSRSEMNVSTLELGDSALYLCASSLGGTGGYNEQFFGPGTRLTVL.